This TCR beta chain was retrieved from a study of blood T cell repertoires in COVID-19. Deletions cut 7 bases from V and 1 base from J, with 12 bases between. Per the germline V gene, CDR1 is MNHEY and CDR2 is SVGAGI. The CDR3 spans 14 residues. Methods used by the authors: Cell counts per sample came from amplifying reference gene primers. The protocol was immunoSEQ multiplex PCR, while the TCRdb copy is restricted to in-frame clones and leaves out a portion. Clone size and the V and J calls come from that table; the DNA yielded D and trimming. Of 300,000 to 400,000 clones in the sample, approximately 89% were seen once.

The sample consisted of peripheral blood. This TCR came from a woman between 45 and 60 years old who had recovered from COVID-19. J is TRBJ2-3 and V is TRBV6-5; D is perhaps TRBD2 (6 bases). CDR3 region: CASTSGGGTDTQYF. DNA for the CDR3: TGTGCCAGCACCAGCGGCGGGGGCACAGATACGCAGTATTTT.